The rows below give T cell receptor beta chains drawn from one sample of a study of shared clonotypes between healthy human individuals. TCRdb keeps only in-frame clones here, not all; method: immunoSEQ multiplex PCR. Of about 2.4 million clones detected, around 90% appear once; the ten largest clones hold about 0.13%. The specimen was naive CD4+ T cells sorted from blood. Receptors originate from a man in his late teens or twenties in good health. The CDR3 runs from the conserved cysteine through the conserved F or W. The order of the fields is CDR3 protein, CDR3 DNA, V gene, clone size, CDR3 length, J gene, D gene. A D gene is named only where the DNA matches it firmly. The size field is filled for only some rows; it gives once, few, many or a size class.

CDR3: CANSPRKAFF
DNA: TGTGCCAACAGCCCCAGGAAAGCTTTCTTT
V: TRBV7-9
size: -
length: 10
J: TRBJ1-1
D: -

CDR3: CASSFVTSGSSNIQYF
DNA: TGTGCCAGCAGCTTTGTGACTAGCGGGAGTTCCAACATTCAGTACTTC
V: TRBV7-8
size: -
length: 16
J: TRBJ2-4
D: TRBD2

CDR3: CASSLAFIDTQYF
DNA: TGTGCCAGCAGCTTAGCATTTATAGATACGCAGTATTTT
V: TRBV7-2
size: -
length: 13
J: TRBJ2-3
D: -

CDR3: CASSQSPGTDYGYTF
DNA: TGCGCCAGCAGCCAATCCCCCGGGACGGATTATGGCTACACCTTC
V: TRBV4-3
size: -
length: 15
J: TRBJ1-2
D: -

CDR3: CASSIHRQVYGYTF
DNA: TGTGCCAGCAGTATACACCGACAGGTCTATGGCTACACCTTC
V: TRBV6-5
size: -
length: 14
J: TRBJ1-2
D: -

CDR3: CASSLGDTDTQYF
DNA: TGTGCCAGCAGCTTAGGCGACACAGATACGCAGTATTTT
V: TRBV11-3
size: once
length: 13
J: TRBJ2-3
D: -

CDR3: CASSPQLGGRTNEKLFF
DNA: TGTGCCAGCAGCCCACAATTGGGGGGCCGAACTAATGAAAAACTGTTTTTT
V: TRBV11-2
size: -
length: 17
J: TRBJ1-4
D: -

CDR3: CASSYSTGVAKNIQYF
DNA: TGTGCCAGCAGTTACTCGACAGGGGTTGCCAAAAACATTCAGTACTTC
V: TRBV6-6
size: few
length: 16
J: TRBJ2-4
D: TRBD1

CDR3: CTSSQILVSAYEQYF
DNA: TGCACCAGCAGCCAAATCCTAGTCTCGGCCTACGAGCAGTACTTC
V: TRBV1
size: -
length: 15
J: TRBJ2-7
D: -

CDR3: CASSLTRGGSLEQFF
DNA: TGTGCCAGCAGCTTAACGAGGGGGGGCAGTCTTGAGCAGTTCTTC
V: TRBV7-2
size: -
length: 15
J: TRBJ2-1
D: -

CDR3: CASRKDRNTEAFF
DNA: TGTGCCAGCAGAAAGGACAGGAACACTGAAGCTTTCTTT
V: TRBV5-5
size: few
length: 13
J: TRBJ1-1
D: -

CDR3: CASSPLTGKNSPLHF
DNA: TGTGCCAGCAGCCCTCTGACAGGGAAGAATTCACCCCTCCACTTT
V: TRBV6-5
size: once
length: 15
J: TRBJ1-6
D: TRBD1

CDR3: CASSQPTGTGFTDTQYF
DNA: TGCGCCAGCAGCCAGCCCACCGGGACAGGATTCACAGATACGCAGTATTTT
V: TRBV4-1
size: once
length: 17
J: TRBJ2-3
D: TRBD1

CDR3: CSVEDSRGDTEAFF
DNA: TGCAGCGTTGAAGATTCCCGGGGGGACACTGAAGCTTTCTTT
V: TRBV29-1
size: -
length: 14
J: TRBJ1-1
D: -

CDR3: CASSFWVTNEKLFF
DNA: TGTGCCAGCAGTTTCTGGGTAACTAATGAAAAACTGTTTTTT
V: TRBV2
size: -
length: 14
J: TRBJ1-4
D: -

CDR3: CAIALTGNQETQYF
DNA: TGTGCCATCGCTTTAACCGGGAACCAAGAGACCCAGTACTTC
V: TRBV10-3
size: -
length: 14
J: TRBJ2-5
D: -

CDR3: CASSTTGGVTEAFF
DNA: TGCGCCAGCAGCACCACAGGGGGGGTCACTGAAGCTTTCTTT
V: TRBV5-1
size: -
length: 14
J: TRBJ1-1
D: TRBD1

CDR3: CASSLGRPSYEQYF
DNA: TGTGCCAGCAGCTTGGGCCGCCCTTCCTACGAGCAGTACTTC
V: TRBV13
size: -
length: 14
J: TRBJ2-7
D: -

CDR3: CASSYSGGRNEQFF
DNA: TGTGCCAGCAGTTATAGCGGGGGCCGCAATGAGCAGTTCTTC
V: TRBV28
size: -
length: 14
J: TRBJ2-1
D: TRBD2

CDR3: CASSPTGGPRETQYF
DNA: TGTGCCAGCAGTCCGACAGGGGGCCCACGAGAGACCCAGTACTTC
V: TRBV28
size: -
length: 15
J: TRBJ2-5
D: TRBD1

CDR3: CASSSGAFYSNQPQHF
DNA: TGTGCCAGCTCTTCGGGGGCGTTCTATAGCAATCAGCCCCAGCATTTT
V: TRBV19
size: -
length: 16
J: TRBJ1-5
D: -

CDR3: CASSLGTEGGELFF
DNA: TGTGCCAGCAGCTTAGGGACAGAAGGCGGGGAGCTGTTTTTT
V: TRBV7-9
size: -
length: 14
J: TRBJ2-2
D: -

CDR3: CASSFYQGVGNTIYF
DNA: TGTGCCAGCAGTTTTTATCAGGGGGTTGGAAACACCATATATTTT
V: TRBV28
size: -
length: 15
J: TRBJ1-3
D: TRBD1

CDR3: CASSSRDATSYEQYF
DNA: TGTGCCAGTAGTTCCCGGGACGCCACCTCCTACGAGCAGTACTTC
V: TRBV19
size: -
length: 15
J: TRBJ2-7
D: -

CDR3: CAWSVRQGDSPLHF
DNA: TGTGCCTGGAGTGTTAGGCAGGGTGATTCACCCCTCCACTTT
V: TRBV30
size: -
length: 14
J: TRBJ1-6
D: -

CDR3: CASSYRTDNTEAFF
DNA: TGTGCCAGCAGTTACCGTACAGATAACACTGAAGCTTTCTTT
V: TRBV6-6
size: -
length: 14
J: TRBJ1-1
D: -

CDR3: CAYFPGAPNTEAFF
DNA: TGTGCCTATTTCCCGGGGGCGCCGAACACTGAAGCTTTCTTT
V: TRBV30
size: -
length: 14
J: TRBJ1-1
D: -

CDR3: CAWSFKMGAGEHEQYF
DNA: TGTGCCTGGAGTTTTAAAATGGGAGCGGGGGAGCACGAGCAGTACTTC
V: TRBV30
size: once
length: 16
J: TRBJ2-7
D: TRBD2

CDR3: CAWSALDRRDQPQHF
DNA: TGTGCCTGGAGTGCATTGGACAGGAGGGATCAGCCCCAGCATTTT
V: TRBV30
size: -
length: 15
J: TRBJ1-5
D: TRBD1

CDR3: CASSLGGGTGRNEQFF
DNA: TGTGCCAGCAGCTTGGGAGGCGGGACAGGGCGAAATGAGCAGTTCTTC
V: TRBV5-4
size: -
length: 16
J: TRBJ2-1
D: TRBD1

CDR3: CASSPTPLTGAANFGQYF
DNA: TGTGCCAGCTCACCGACACCGTTAACTGGAGCTGCCAACTTCGGGCAGTACTTC
V: TRBV18
size: -
length: 18
J: TRBJ2-7
D: -

CDR3: CASSVRPASEQYF
DNA: TGTGCCAGCAGCGTAAGACCCGCCTCCGAGCAGTACTTC
V: TRBV9
size: -
length: 13
J: TRBJ2-7
D: -

CDR3: CASSPGTTETQYF
DNA: TGTGCCAGCAGCCCCGGGACTACGGAGACCCAGTACTTC
V: TRBV7-2
size: -
length: 13
J: TRBJ2-5
D: TRBD2

CDR3: CASRPQGGGPGELFF
DNA: TGTGCCAGCAGACCCCAGGGAGGGGGGCCCGGGGAGCTGTTTTTT
V: TRBV2
size: -
length: 15
J: TRBJ2-2
D: -

CDR3: CASSWTQGGNTEAFF
DNA: TGCGCCAGCAGCTGGACACAGGGGGGAAACACTGAAGCTTTCTTT
V: TRBV5-1
size: -
length: 15
J: TRBJ1-1
D: TRBD1

CDR3: CASSVGGAITGELFF
DNA: TGTGCCAGCAGCGTAGGGGGGGCCATTACCGGGGAGCTGTTTTTT
V: TRBV9
size: -
length: 15
J: TRBJ2-2
D: -

CDR3: CASRNVGVDRGVYEQYF
DNA: TGTGCCAGCAGAAACGTGGGGGTCGACAGGGGGGTCTACGAGCAGTACTTC
V: TRBV28
size: -
length: 17
J: TRBJ2-7
D: TRBD1

CDR3: CASSVTGTGGLGEQYF
DNA: TGTGCCAGCAGCGTAACCGGGACAGGGGGATTGGGGGAGCAGTACTTC
V: TRBV9
size: -
length: 16
J: TRBJ2-7
D: TRBD1

CDR3: CAISDTYEQYF
DNA: TGTGCCATCAGTGACACCTACGAGCAGTACTTC
V: TRBV10-3
size: -
length: 11
J: TRBJ2-7
D: -

CDR3: CASSEDKNTEAFF
DNA: TGTGCCAGCAGCGAGGACAAGAACACTGAAGCTTTCTTT
V: TRBV13
size: few
length: 13
J: TRBJ1-1
D: -

CDR3: CASSGQGGAYEQYF
DNA: TGCGCCAGCAGTGGACAGGGGGGAGCCTACGAGCAGTACTTC
V: TRBV5-1
size: -
length: 14
J: TRBJ2-7
D: TRBD1

CDR3: CAWSVSVGGNQPQHF
DNA: TGTGCCTGGAGTGTCTCTGTGGGGGGGAATCAGCCCCAGCATTTT
V: TRBV30
size: once
length: 15
J: TRBJ1-5
D: -

CDR3: CASTLGLTGTNGYTF
DNA: TGTGCCAGCACCCTTGGGTTAACCGGGACAAACGGCTACACCTTC
V: TRBV5-4
size: -
length: 15
J: TRBJ1-2
D: -

CDR3: CATSRGVSNWANVLTF
DNA: TGTGCCACCAGCAGAGGGGTAAGCAACTGGGCCAACGTCCTGACTTTC
V: TRBV15
size: once
length: 16
J: TRBJ2-6
D: -

CDR3: CASSFGRVNNEQFF
DNA: TGTGCCAGCAGCTTTGGCAGGGTTAACAATGAGCAGTTCTTC
V: TRBV7-2
size: -
length: 14
J: TRBJ2-1
D: -

CDR3: CASSAGQGASTNEKLFF
DNA: TGCGCCAGCAGCGCGGGACAGGGGGCTTCAACTAATGAAAAACTGTTTTTT
V: TRBV5-1
size: -
length: 17
J: TRBJ1-4
D: TRBD1

CDR3: CSVESERGRSGYTF
DNA: TGCAGCGTTGAGTCTGAGAGGGGGCGAAGTGGCTACACCTTC
V: TRBV29-1
size: -
length: 14
J: TRBJ1-2
D: TRBD1

CDR3: CASSSEGETQYF
DNA: TGTGCCAGCAGCTCCGAGGGGGAGACCCAGTACTTC
V: TRBV14
size: -
length: 12
J: TRBJ2-5
D: -

CDR3: CASSKGQGKEYEQYF
DNA: TGTGCCAGCTCAAAAGGACAGGGTAAAGAGTACGAGCAGTACTTC
V: TRBV18
size: -
length: 15
J: TRBJ2-7
D: TRBD1